The 2 T cell receptor beta chains below all came from one sample that was sequenced in a study of T-cell reconstitution after alpha-beta-depleted transplantation in children. Unique molecular identifiers were incorporated into the prepared TCRbeta library. One entry per CDR3 protein results from TCRdb running MiXCR on the PCR reads. The data contain almost 250,000 distinct CDR3 sequences, about 23% of them singletons. The sequencing used PBMCs, collected before TCRalphabeta/CD19-depleted stem cell transplant. The receptors were gathered from a girl aged 2 to 10 with Fanconi anemia, due to receive a stem cell transplant.

This clonotype occurred a few times. V is TRBV5-5 and J is TRBJ2-3, with unresolved D. V was shortened by 2 bases and J by 4 bases, with 17 bases between the two germline ends. This CDR3 is 16 amino acids long. Per germline, CDR1 SGHKS and CDR2 YYEKEE (reference sequence). In DNA form, the CDR3 reads TGTGCCAGCAGCTTTGAGGTCCTCCGTCTCGCAGATACGCAGTATTTT. Amino acid sequence: CASSFEVLRLADTQYF.

The chain links TRBV29-1 to TRBJ2-7, with 9 bases that match TRBD1. Germline CDR1 SQVTM, CDR2 ANQGSEA. V was pared by 6 bases and J by 3 bases, with 9 bases of the junction left unmatched. CDR3 length: 14 residues. The DNA of the CDR3 is TGCAGCGTCGGTCTCCGGGACAGGGTCTACGAGCAGTACTTC. Amino acids: CSVGLRDRVYEQYF.